This T cell receptor (beta chain) was sequenced during a study of T cell responses to AZD1222 COVID-19 vaccine. Assay: immunoSEQ multiplex PCR; the TCRdb copy retains only in-frame clones and omits some. Of approximately 130,000 clones listed, approximately 91% are singletons. J gave up 3 bases and V 1 base, and 6 bases lay outside the gene matches. Germline CDR1 reads SQVTM; CDR2 reads ANQGSEA. The CDR3 contains 15 residues. The TCR sequence derives from an adult in good health. The sequencing used peripheral blood, collected on day 0 of AZD1222 vaccination. The chain links TRBV29-1 to TRBJ2-1; TRBD1 matches 7 bases. The CDR3 loop reads CSVEVPNRGYNEQFF. The CDR3, as DNA: TGCAGCGTTGAAGTACCGAACAGGGGCTACAATGAGCAGTTCTTC.